The rows below give T cell receptor beta chains drawn from one sample of a study of blood T cell repertoires in COVID-19. Assay: immunoSEQ multiplex PCR; the TCRdb copy retains only in-frame clones and omits some. This table holds some 130,000 clones, almost 70% found once. Sequencing used peripheral blood. These receptors were collected from a woman aged 70-85 years with acute or convalescent COVID-19. The CDR3 runs from the conserved cysteine through the conserved F or W. The order of the fields is D gene, J gene, V gene, clone size, CDR3 protein, CDR3 DNA. D genes are given only for firm matches. Not all rows give a size; the values are once, few, many and, for expanded clones, a class.

D: NA
J: TRBJ2-7
V: TRBV10-3
size: NA
CDR3: CAISDSTSSYEQYF
DNA: TGTGCCATCAGTGATTCGACTAGCTCCTACGAGCAGTACTTC

D: TRBD2
J: TRBJ2-5
V: TRBV6-2/TRBV6-3
size: NA
CDR3: CASSHPGLAPETQYF
DNA: TGTGCCAGCAGCCATCCGGGACTAGCACCAGAGACCCAGTACTTC

D: NA
J: TRBJ2-7
V: TRBV7-6
size: once
CDR3: CASSRTREETYEQYF
DNA: TGTGCCAGCAGCCGCACTAGGGAGGAAACCTACGAGCAGTACTTC

D: TRBD2
J: TRBJ2-2
V: TRBV5-1
size: NA
CDR3: CASSLTSGRTGELFF
DNA: TGCGCCAGCAGCTTGACTAGCGGGAGAACCGGGGAGCTGTTTTTT

D: TRBD1
J: TRBJ2-5
V: TRBV28
size: NA
CDR3: CASSLQTGRKETQYF
DNA: TGTGCCAGCAGTCTCCAGACAGGGCGGAAAGAGACCCAGTACTTC

D: TRBD2
J: TRBJ2-1
V: TRBV5-6
size: few
CDR3: CASSLATSGMGYNEQFF
DNA: TGTGCCAGCAGCTTGGCGACTAGCGGGATGGGATACAATGAGCAGTTCTTC

D: NA
J: TRBJ1-2
V: TRBV5-6
size: NA
CDR3: CASSLYTAYGYTF
DNA: TGTGCCAGCAGCTTGTACACAGCCTATGGCTACACCTTC

D: NA
J: TRBJ2-5
V: TRBV6-5
size: NA
CDR3: CASKNSEETQYF
DNA: TGTGCCAGCAAAAACTCTGAAGAGACCCAGTACTTC

D: NA
J: TRBJ1-2
V: TRBV3-1/TRBV3-2
size: once
CDR3: CASRSQNYGYTF
DNA: TGTGCCAGCAGATCACAAAACTATGGCTACACCTTC

D: TRBD1
J: TRBJ2-5
V: TRBV14
size: NA
CDR3: CASSDRRTGYQETQYF
DNA: TGTGCCAGCAGCGACCGACGGACAGGATACCAAGAGACCCAGTACTTC

D: TRBD1
J: TRBJ1-1
V: TRBV28
size: few
CDR3: CASGTGGAFSNTEAFF
DNA: TGTGCCAGCGGGACAGGGGGGGCCTTCTCGAACACTGAAGCTTTCTTT

D: NA
J: TRBJ2-3
V: TRBV13
size: NA
CDR3: CASSLEGVDTQYF
DNA: TGTGCCAGCAGCTTAGAAGGGGTAGATACGCAGTATTTT

D: NA
J: TRBJ1-1
V: TRBV5-6
size: NA
CDR3: CASSLAGLRLNTEAFF
DNA: TGTGCCAGCAGCTTGGCAGGACTTCGACTGAACACTGAAGCTTTCTTT

D: TRBD2
J: TRBJ2-5
V: TRBV5-1
size: NA
CDR3: CASSLEASGGGTQETQYF
DNA: TGCGCCAGCAGCTTGGAGGCTAGCGGGGGGGGGACCCAAGAGACCCAGTACTTC

D: TRBD1
J: TRBJ1-6
V: TRBV6-6
size: NA
CDR3: CASSHRGPNSPLHF
DNA: TGTGCCAGCAGTCACAGGGGGCCTAATTCACCCCTCCACTTT

D: TRBD1
J: TRBJ1-5
V: TRBV5-6
size: NA
CDR3: CASSRRHRGGSNQPQHF
DNA: TGTGCCAGCAGCAGACGACACAGGGGCGGAAGCAATCAGCCCCAGCATTTT

D: NA
J: TRBJ1-5
V: TRBV19
size: NA
CDR3: CASSTRRDQPQHF
DNA: TGTGCCAGTAGTACCAGGAGGGATCAGCCCCAGCATTTT

D: TRBD1
J: TRBJ1-2
V: TRBV5-5
size: few
CDR3: CASSRDRAYGYTF
DNA: TGTGCCAGCAGCAGAGACAGGGCCTATGGCTACACCTTC

D: NA
J: TRBJ2-3
V: TRBV2
size: NA
CDR3: CASSDGGTSTDTQYF
DNA: TGTGCCAGCAGTGATGGCGGGACTAGCACAGATACGCAGTATTTT

D: TRBD1
J: TRBJ1-1
V: TRBV18
size: few
CDR3: CASSKDRVEAFF
DNA: TGTGCCAGCTCCAAGGACAGGGTCGAAGCTTTCTTT

D: TRBD1
J: TRBJ1-2
V: TRBV5-1
size: NA
CDR3: CASSPGDRANYGYTF
DNA: TGCGCCAGCAGCCCCGGGGACAGGGCAAACTATGGCTACACCTTC

D: NA
J: TRBJ2-1
V: TRBV4-1
size: few
CDR3: CASSQEGGNEQFF
DNA: TGCGCCAGCAGCCAAGAGGGGGGAAATGAGCAGTTCTTC

D: NA
J: TRBJ2-7
V: TRBV11-2
size: NA
CDR3: CASSTGWDYEQYF
DNA: TGTGCCAGCAGCACAGGATGGGACTACGAGCAGTACTTC

D: NA
J: TRBJ2-7
V: TRBV19
size: once
CDR3: CASSIVGGTYEQYF
DNA: TGTGCCAGTAGTATAGTTGGGGGGACCTACGAGCAGTACTTC

D: NA
J: TRBJ2-2
V: TRBV5-1
size: NA
CDR3: CASSSEDYTGELFF
DNA: TGCGCCAGCAGCTCTGAGGACTACACCGGGGAGCTGTTTTTT

D: TRBD1
J: TRBJ1-1
V: TRBV2
size: NA
CDR3: CASSEQEARQGAEAFF
DNA: TGTGCCAGCAGTGAACAGGAGGCTCGACAGGGGGCAGAAGCTTTCTTT

D: TRBD1
J: TRBJ1-2
V: TRBV7-9
size: NA
CDR3: CASSYNPRQGKINYGYTF
DNA: TGTGCCAGCAGCTACAACCCGCGACAGGGGAAAATTAACTATGGCTACACCTTC

D: NA
J: TRBJ1-4
V: TRBV5-8
size: NA
CDR3: CASSPERPQGDEKLFF
DNA: TGTGCCAGCAGTCCCGAACGGCCTCAGGGTGATGAAAAACTGTTTTTT

D: TRBD1
J: TRBJ2-5
V: TRBV5-4
size: NA
CDR3: CASSRTGETQYF
DNA: TGTGCCAGCAGCAGGACAGGGGAGACCCAGTACTTC

D: TRBD2
J: TRBJ2-2
V: TRBV9
size: NA
CDR3: CASSLHRTSGTGELFF
DNA: TGTGCCAGCAGTTTACATAGGACTAGCGGGACCGGGGAGCTGTTTTTT

D: NA
J: TRBJ1-3
V: TRBV5-1
size: NA
CDR3: CASSEQGPEAGNTIYF
DNA: TGCGCCAGCAGCGAACAGGGCCCGGAGGCTGGAAACACCATATATTTT

D: NA
J: TRBJ1-2
V: TRBV18
size: few
CDR3: CASSPQGGDYGYTF
DNA: TGTGCCAGCTCACCACAAGGGGGGGATTATGGCTACACCTTC

D: NA
J: TRBJ1-5
V: TRBV19
size: many
CDR3: CASRWQEGQPQHF
DNA: TGTGCCAGTAGGTGGCAGGAGGGTCAGCCCCAGCATTTT

D: NA
J: TRBJ1-1
V: TRBV18
size: NA
CDR3: CASSPRSENTEAFF
DNA: TGTGCCAGCTCACCGAGATCCGAGAACACTGAAGCTTTCTTT

D: NA
J: TRBJ1-2
V: TRBV7-2
size: NA
CDR3: CASSWSRYGYTF
DNA: TGTGCCAGCAGCTGGTCGCGCTATGGCTACACCTTC

D: TRBD2
J: TRBJ2-1
V: TRBV9
size: once
CDR3: CASSPGLAGRVSYNEQFF
DNA: TGTGCCAGCAGCCCTGGACTAGCGGGAAGAGTCTCCTACAATGAGCAGTTCTTC

D: NA
J: TRBJ2-1
V: TRBV12-3/TRBV12-4
size: few
CDR3: CASDGGPGNEQFF
DNA: TGTGCCAGCGACGGGGGGCCGGGCAATGAGCAGTTCTTC

D: NA
J: TRBJ1-3
V: TRBV28
size: NA
CDR3: CASSSGGNTIYF
DNA: TGTGCCAGCAGTTCGGGGGGAAACACCATATATTTT

D: NA
J: TRBJ2-5
V: TRBV7-2
size: NA
CDR3: CASSPSAVQETQYF
DNA: TGTGCCAGCAGCCCATCGGCGGTTCAAGAGACCCAGTACTTC

D: NA
J: TRBJ1-5
V: TRBV6-1
size: NA
CDR3: CASSEAAHGNQPQHF
DNA: TGTGCCAGCAGTGAAGCTGCACACGGCAATCAGCCCCAGCATTTT

D: NA
J: TRBJ2-1
V: TRBV14
size: few
CDR3: CASSHLSGRMQQFF
DNA: TGTGCCAGCAGCCATCTTTCAGGGCGAATGCAGCAGTTCTTC

D: TRBD1
J: TRBJ1-2
V: TRBV19
size: NA
CDR3: CASRFPQGEINYGYTF
DNA: TGTGCCAGTAGATTCCCGCAGGGGGAGATTAACTATGGCTACACCTTC

D: TRBD1
J: TRBJ2-2
V: TRBV6-5
size: NA
CDR3: CATQRQGQTGELFF
DNA: TGTGCCACCCAGAGACAGGGCCAGACCGGGGAGCTGTTTTTT

D: TRBD1
J: TRBJ2-5
V: TRBV4-1
size: few
CDR3: CASSAPDRVGETQYF
DNA: TGCGCCAGCAGCGCTCCTGACAGGGTAGGAGAGACCCAGTACTTC

D: NA
J: TRBJ2-5
V: TRBV28
size: NA
CDR3: CASMWQGQETQYF
DNA: TGTGCCAGCATGTGGCAGGGCCAAGAGACCCAGTACTTC

D: NA
J: TRBJ2-5
V: TRBV19
size: once
CDR3: CASSIVPGSTQETQYF
DNA: TGTGCCAGTAGTATAGTTCCTGGCTCGACACAAGAGACCCAGTACTTC

D: TRBD1
J: TRBJ2-1
V: TRBV4-1
size: NA
CDR3: CASSQEVGTGSYNEQFF
DNA: TGCGCCAGCAGCCAAGAAGTTGGGACAGGGTCCTACAATGAGCAGTTCTTC

D: TRBD2
J: TRBJ2-1
V: TRBV19
size: NA
CDR3: CASSIGTSGGDEQFF
DNA: TGTGCCAGTAGTATAGGGACTAGCGGAGGGGATGAGCAGTTCTTC

D: TRBD1
J: TRBJ2-1
V: TRBV19
size: NA
CDR3: CASSVPSTGVKEQFF
DNA: TGTGCCAGTAGTGTTCCGTCGACAGGGGTGAAGGAGCAGTTCTTC

D: TRBD1
J: TRBJ1-5
V: TRBV19
size: NA
CDR3: CASAGQAAMGKHF
DNA: TGTGCCAGCGCGGGACAGGCCGCTATGGGGAAGCATTTT